This is a list of T cell receptor beta chains from one sample in a study of Ad26.COV2.S vaccination and SARS-CoV-2 variants. This table comes from immunoSEQ multiplex PCR, and its TCRdb copy is limited to in-frame clones, with some not included. The sample holds some 460,000 clones, about 89% seen once. Source: peripheral blood, taken in a trial of Ad26.COV2.S vaccine versus placebo. These receptor sequences come from a person between 18 and 60 years old who received the Ad26.COV2.S COVID-19 vaccine or a placebo. Each CDR3 is given with its conserved first and last residue. The order of the fields is D gene, V gene, J gene, CDR3 protein. The D gene is left open where the match is weak.

TRBD1	TRBV5-5	TRBJ2-2	CASSSPGQGAVISGELFF
-	TRBV7-2	TRBJ1-2	CASSLKLLRQGGGYTF
-	TRBV30	TRBJ2-4	CAWSATGAIQYF
TRBD2	TRBV7-2	TRBJ2-1	CASSSSGGAFEQFF
TRBD2	TRBV7-3	TRBJ2-3	CASSKLAGFADTQYF
TRBD2	TRBV5-4	TRBJ2-7	CASSLAAGGISYEQYF
-	TRBV15	TRBJ2-2	CATSRDVGGYDTGELFF
-	TRBV7-9	TRBJ1-2	CASSSDGRTLPGYGYTF
TRBD2	TRBV19	TRBJ2-3	CASKSGGSTQYF
TRBD1	TRBV6-5	TRBJ2-7	CAISSGGQGAVEQYF
-	TRBV13	TRBJ2-7	CASSLGRDEQYF
-	TRBV4-2	TRBJ2-5	CASSLQDEYQETQYF
-	TRBV7-9	TRBJ1-5	CASSLGGNSNQPQHF
-	TRBV18	TRBJ2-1	CASSARFTLDTYNEQFF
TRBD1	TRBV5-4	TRBJ1-3	CASSLTGAGNTIYF